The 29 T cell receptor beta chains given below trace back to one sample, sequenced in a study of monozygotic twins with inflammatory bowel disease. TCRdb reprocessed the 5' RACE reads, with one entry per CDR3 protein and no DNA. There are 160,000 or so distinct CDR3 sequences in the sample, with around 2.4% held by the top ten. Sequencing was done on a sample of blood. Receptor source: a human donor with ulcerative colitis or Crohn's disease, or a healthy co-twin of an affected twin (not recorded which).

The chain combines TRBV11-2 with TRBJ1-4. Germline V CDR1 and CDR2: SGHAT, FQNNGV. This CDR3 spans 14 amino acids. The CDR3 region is CASSLEVLNEKLFF. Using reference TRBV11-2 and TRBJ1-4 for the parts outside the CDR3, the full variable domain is EAGVAQSPRYKIIEKRQSVAFWCNPISGHATLYWYQQILGQGPKLLIQFQNNGVVDDSQLPKDRFSAERLKGVDSTLKIQPAKLEDSAVYLCASSLEVLNEKLFFGSGTQLSVL.

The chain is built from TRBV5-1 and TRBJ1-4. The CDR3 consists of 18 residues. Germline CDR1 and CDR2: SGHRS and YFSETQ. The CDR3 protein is CASSLGLSADATNEKLFF.

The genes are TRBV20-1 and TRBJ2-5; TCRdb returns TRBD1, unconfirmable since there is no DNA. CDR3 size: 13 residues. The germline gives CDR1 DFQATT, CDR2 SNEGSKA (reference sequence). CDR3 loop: CSADRGTGETQYF.

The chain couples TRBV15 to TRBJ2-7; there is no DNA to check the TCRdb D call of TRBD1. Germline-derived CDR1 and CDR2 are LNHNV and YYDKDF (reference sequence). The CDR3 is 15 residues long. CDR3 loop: CATSRDPQGTYEQYF.

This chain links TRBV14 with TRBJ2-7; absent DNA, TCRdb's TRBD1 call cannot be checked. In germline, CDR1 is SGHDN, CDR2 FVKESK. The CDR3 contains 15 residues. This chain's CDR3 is CASSQGQLRSYEQYF.

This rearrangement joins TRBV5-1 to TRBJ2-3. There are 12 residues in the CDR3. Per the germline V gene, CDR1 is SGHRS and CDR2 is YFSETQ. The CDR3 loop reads CASSVGFSTQYF.

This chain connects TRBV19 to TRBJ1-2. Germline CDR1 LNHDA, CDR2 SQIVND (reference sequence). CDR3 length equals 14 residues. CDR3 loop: CASSRQKNNYGYTF.

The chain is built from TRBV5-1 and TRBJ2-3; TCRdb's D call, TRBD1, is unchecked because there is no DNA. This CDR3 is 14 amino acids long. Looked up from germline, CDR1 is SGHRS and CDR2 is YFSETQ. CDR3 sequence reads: CASIDGTGTDTQYF.

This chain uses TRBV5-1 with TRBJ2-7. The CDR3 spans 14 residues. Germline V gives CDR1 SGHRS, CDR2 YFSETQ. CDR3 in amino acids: CASSFAGVSYEQYF.

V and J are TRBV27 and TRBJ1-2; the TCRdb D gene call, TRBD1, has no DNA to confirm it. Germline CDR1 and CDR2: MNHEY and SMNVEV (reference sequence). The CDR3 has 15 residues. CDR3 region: CASSWGSGGSYGYTF.

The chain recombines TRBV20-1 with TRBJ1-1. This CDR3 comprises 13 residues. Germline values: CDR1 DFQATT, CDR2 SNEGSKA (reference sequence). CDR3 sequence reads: CSARGGGVAEAFF.

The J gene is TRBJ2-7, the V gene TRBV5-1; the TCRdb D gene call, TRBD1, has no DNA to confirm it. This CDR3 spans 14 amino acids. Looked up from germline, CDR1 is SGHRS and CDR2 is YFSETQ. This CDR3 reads CASSPQTGGYEQYF.

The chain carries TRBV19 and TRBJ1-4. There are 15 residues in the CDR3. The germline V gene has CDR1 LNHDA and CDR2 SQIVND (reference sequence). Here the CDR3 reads CASSMRTATNEKLFF.

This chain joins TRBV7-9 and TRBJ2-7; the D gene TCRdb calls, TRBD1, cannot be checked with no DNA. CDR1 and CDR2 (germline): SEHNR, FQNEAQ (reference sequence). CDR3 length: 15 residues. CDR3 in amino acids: CASSNGTGLAYEQYF.

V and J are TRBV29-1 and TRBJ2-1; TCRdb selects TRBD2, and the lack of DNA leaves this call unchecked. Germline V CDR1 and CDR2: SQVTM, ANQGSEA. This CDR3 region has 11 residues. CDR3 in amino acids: CSVHAGGIKFF.

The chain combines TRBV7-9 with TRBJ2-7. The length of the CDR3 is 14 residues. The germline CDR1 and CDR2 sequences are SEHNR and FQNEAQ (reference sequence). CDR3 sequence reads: CASSLVSGNDEQYF.

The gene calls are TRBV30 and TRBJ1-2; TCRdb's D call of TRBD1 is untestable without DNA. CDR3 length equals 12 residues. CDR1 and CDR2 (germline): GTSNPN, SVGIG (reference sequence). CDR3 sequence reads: CATRGPRYGYTF. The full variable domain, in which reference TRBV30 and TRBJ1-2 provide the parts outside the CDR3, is SQTIHQWPATLVQPVGSPLSLECTVEGTSNPNLYWYRQAAGRGLQLLFYSVGIGQISSEVPQNLSASRPQDRQFILSSKKLLLSDSGFYLCATRGPRYGYTFGSGTRLTVV.

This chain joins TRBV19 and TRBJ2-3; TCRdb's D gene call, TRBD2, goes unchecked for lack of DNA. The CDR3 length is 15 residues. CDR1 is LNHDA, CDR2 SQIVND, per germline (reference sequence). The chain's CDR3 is CASSRLAGLTDTQYF. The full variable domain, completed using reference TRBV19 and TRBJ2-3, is DGGITQSPKYLFRKEGQNVTLSCEQNLNHDAMYWYRQDPGQGLRLIYYSQIVNDFQKGDIAEGYSVSREKKESFPLTVTSAQKNPTAFYLCASSRLAGLTDTQYFGPGTRLTVL.

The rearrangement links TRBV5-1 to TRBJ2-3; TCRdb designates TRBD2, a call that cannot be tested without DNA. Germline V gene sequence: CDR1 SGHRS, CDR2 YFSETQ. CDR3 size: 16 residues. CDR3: CASSLVRRNSTDTQYF.

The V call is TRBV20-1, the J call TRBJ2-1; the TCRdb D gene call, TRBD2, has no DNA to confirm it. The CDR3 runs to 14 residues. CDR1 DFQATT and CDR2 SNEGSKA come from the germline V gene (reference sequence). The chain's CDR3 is CSATKGLFSGEQFF.

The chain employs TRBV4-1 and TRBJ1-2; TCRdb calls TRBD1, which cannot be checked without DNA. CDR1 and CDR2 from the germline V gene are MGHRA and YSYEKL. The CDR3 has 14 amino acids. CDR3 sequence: CASSQERRGYGYTF.

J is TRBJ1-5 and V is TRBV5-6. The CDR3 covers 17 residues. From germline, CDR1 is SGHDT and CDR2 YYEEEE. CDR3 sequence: CASSRLGFTASNQPQHF. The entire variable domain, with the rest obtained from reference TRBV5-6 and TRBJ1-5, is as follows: DAGVTQSPTHLIKTRGQQVTLRCSPKSGHDTVSWYQQALGQGPQFIFQYYEEEERQRGNFPDRFSGHQFPNYSSELNVNALLLGDSALYLCASSRLGFTASNQPQHFGDGTRLSIL.

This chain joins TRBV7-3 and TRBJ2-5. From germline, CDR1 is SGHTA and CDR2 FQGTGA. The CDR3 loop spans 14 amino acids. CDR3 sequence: CASSYTGNEETQYF.

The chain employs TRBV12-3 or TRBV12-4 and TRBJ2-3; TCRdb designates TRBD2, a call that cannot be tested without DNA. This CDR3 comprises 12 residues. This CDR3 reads CASSAGADTQYF.

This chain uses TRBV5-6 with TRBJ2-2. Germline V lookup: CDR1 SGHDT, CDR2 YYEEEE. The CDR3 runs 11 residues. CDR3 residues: CASSLEGELFF.

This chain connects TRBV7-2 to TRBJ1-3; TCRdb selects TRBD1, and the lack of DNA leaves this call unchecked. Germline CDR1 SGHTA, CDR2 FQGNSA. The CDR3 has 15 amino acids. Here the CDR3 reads CASSWGQAGGNTIYF.

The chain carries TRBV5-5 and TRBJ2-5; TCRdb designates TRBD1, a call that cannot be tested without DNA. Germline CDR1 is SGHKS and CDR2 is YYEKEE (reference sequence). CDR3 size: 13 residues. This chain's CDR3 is CASSRGGPETQYF.

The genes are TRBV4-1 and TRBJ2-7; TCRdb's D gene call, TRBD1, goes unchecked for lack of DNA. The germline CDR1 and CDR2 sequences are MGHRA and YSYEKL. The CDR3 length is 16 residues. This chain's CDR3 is CASSQGRIGTGYEQYF.

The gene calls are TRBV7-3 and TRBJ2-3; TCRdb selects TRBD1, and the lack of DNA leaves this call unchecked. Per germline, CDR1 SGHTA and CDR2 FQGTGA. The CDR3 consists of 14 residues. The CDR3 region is CASSQGGGTDTQYF.